This TCR beta chain originates from a study of cytomegalovirus exposure and HLA in healthy donors. CDR1 is SGHRS and CDR2 is YFSETQ in the germline V gene. This CDR3 spans 14 amino acids. J lost 10 bases, V lost 2 bases, and 9 bases had no gene match. This clone was picked up one time. Its antigen is not known. The study's findings and limits: In an earlier analysis, about 87% or about 30%: the productive usage of most TCR beta V segments. Among the CMV-associated chains, three were confirmed in vitro as specific for CMV antigens.

Primers for the PCR totalled 60 Vbeta and 13 Jbeta. Using immunoSEQ multiplex PCR, the repertoire was profiled, and TCRdb retains in-frame clones only, with some absent. This table has about 110,000 clones, about 70% appearing once. The gene calls are TRBV5-1 and TRBJ1-2; 9 bases fit TRBD1. This sequence was found in a man in his forties or fifties in good health and CMV-seropositive. The source material was PBMCs. For the CDR3, the DNA is TGCGCCAGCAGCTTTCGGACAGGGGATGATGTCTACACCTTC. This sequence encodes CASSFRTGDDVYTF.